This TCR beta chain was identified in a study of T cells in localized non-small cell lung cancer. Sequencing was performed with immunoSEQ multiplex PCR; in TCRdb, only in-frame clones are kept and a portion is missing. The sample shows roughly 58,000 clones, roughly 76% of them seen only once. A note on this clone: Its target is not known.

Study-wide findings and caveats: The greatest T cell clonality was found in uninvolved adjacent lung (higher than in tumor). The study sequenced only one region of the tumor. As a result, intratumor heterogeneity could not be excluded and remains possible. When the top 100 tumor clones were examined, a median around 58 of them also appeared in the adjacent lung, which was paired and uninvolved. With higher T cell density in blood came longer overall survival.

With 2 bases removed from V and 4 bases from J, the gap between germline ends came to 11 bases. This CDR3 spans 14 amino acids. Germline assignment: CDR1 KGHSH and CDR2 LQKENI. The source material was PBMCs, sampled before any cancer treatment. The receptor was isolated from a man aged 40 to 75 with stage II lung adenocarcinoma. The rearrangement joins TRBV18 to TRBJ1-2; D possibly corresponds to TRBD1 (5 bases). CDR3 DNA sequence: TGTGCCAGCTCACCATCGGGGGAGGGCTATGGCTACACCTTC. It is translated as CASSPSGEGYGYTF.